This record concerns one T cell receptor beta chain sequence. What it recognizes is unknown. Other autoimmune disease, uncontrolled infection, pregnancy and lactation led to exclusion. This specimen belongs to a study of Graves' ophthalmopathy and Graves' hyperthyroidism. Study outcomes and limitations: Most thyroid clonotypes expanded beyond 0.001 frequency were also found in blood.

The length of the CDR3 is 12 residues. Germline V gene data show CDR1 as KGHDR and CDR2 as SFDVKD. Trimming removed 12 bases from V and 7 bases from J, with 17 bases in between. TCR beta CDR3 amplification used RNA transcripts. First-round RT-PCR employed HTBI primers, with a second-round multiplex PCR after it. One entry per CDR3 protein results from TCRdb running MiXCR on the multiplex PCR reads. The sample holds about 700,000 distinct CDR3 sequences, 35% to 50% seen once. The chain employs TRBV24-1 and TRBJ2-5; no firm D call. Sequencing was done on a sample of peripheral blood. The sequence derives from an adult man with Graves' ophthalmopathy. The CDR3 here is CASKIPGRTQYF. The DNA for the CDR3 is TGTGCCTCAAAAATCCCGGGCAGGACCCAGTACTTC.